This record looks at one T cell receptor beta chain sequence and its context. This clonotype was seen a handful of times. No cognate antigen has been identified for it. No per-base quality is available; no much larger clone lies one base away. Library creation used RACE. The sequencing machine was a NextSeq 500. During library preparation, unique molecular identifiers were attached to individual cDNA molecules so that TCRs could be counted in a quantitative, reproducible way. For every blood RNA sample, sequencing covered both the TCR alpha and TCR beta chains. In the paper's pipeline: A median of roughly 98,000 TCRs per sample was observed, with a range of 23,224 to 690,600. V, J and CDR3 annotation of the TCR reads was performed with the Decombinator software suite. Every sample was subsampled to the same number of TCRs (28,000) for the PS versus PT1 abundance plots. TCRs were defined as expanded if absent before sensitization and observed at least eight times at the 2-week time point. In-frame beta chains were kept once TCRdb had trimmed the public reads at Q25 with fastp and called clones with MiXCR. Here each entry gathers all rows of one CDR3 protein and keeps the most common genes and DNA. TCRdb assigned the V and J calls; the authors' analysis was not used. A total of 90,000 to 140,000 distinct CDR3 sequences appear in this sample, under 40% of them only once. Jointly, the top ten make up 2.5% to 3.5% of the sample.

From V the trimming removes 4 bases and from J it removes 6 bases, while the gene matches leave 5 bases of the junction unaccounted for. The germline V gene (reference sequence) supplies CDR1 LGHDT and CDR2 YNNKEL. The CDR3, cysteine through phenylalanine, is 15 amino acids long. Left in the record is the CDR3 DNA by itself, 45 bases read in frame from the first base. This sample is part of a study of human T cells and chemical hapten exposure (dated by TCRdb to about 2021). General notes on the study: For sensitization, 2% DPC in acetone was applied to a 2 cm by 2 cm area of upper inner arm skin. Patient blood was sampled pre-sensitization (week 0) and at 2, 6 and about 24 weeks after DPC sensitization. Throughout the study period of about 22 weeks, patients also received therapeutic DPC doses to the scalp every week. The libraries were sequenced as a pool, and the TCR yield per sample differed mostly because of small variations in library volumes within the pool. Patch testing was done on the upper back using Finn chambers containing 0.01% DPC, and results were scored after 6 days according to International Contact Dermatitis Research Group standards. The study tracked peripheral blood TCR repertoire changes in vivo during primary and secondary sensitization to the hapten diphenylcyclopropenone (DPC) in alopecia patients. The mostly female patient cohort included alopecia areata with under or over 50% scalp involvement, alopecia totalis and alopecia universalis. Blood for TCR sequencing was provided by twenty-nine alopecia patients at one to four time points (pre-sensitization, 2, 6 and 24 weeks).

The sample's time point label is to be understood as: patch test 3, about 24 weeks after DPC sensitization. The sample's treatment or condition label is to be understood as: therapeutic diphenylcyclopropenone sensitization with weekly scalp DPC. At each patch-test visit, blood was drawn before the patch test was applied. To be eligible, patients had to be aged 18 to 70, diagnosed with alopecia and judged suitable for DPC therapy, while pregnant patients were excluded. Total RNA was isolated from unfractionated whole blood collected in Tempus Blood RNA tubes. Overall study outcomes, separate from this receptor: All patients had alopecia, a presumed autoimmune disease, so their immune response might differ from that of healthy individuals. Compared with pre-sensitization or healthy control sets, expanded TCRs formed significantly more large CDR3 similarity clusters, which is consistent with antigen-driven responses. Patch test score was positively correlated with the number of PT1 expanded TCRs, with significance at thresholds 8, 16 and 32 but not at 4. The number of TCRs above 1 in 1000 frequency did not change with DPC sensitization; there was no evidence of global repertoire structure alterations. After repeated subsampling, the strength of the expansion versus patch-test correlation and the threshold at which it became significant changed.

This receptor was identified in a man in his forties or fifties with alopecia areata. Some clones in this sample may be carry-over from other donors' samples. In this chain, TRBV3-1 is recombined with TRBJ2-1; 11 central nucleotides agree with TRBD2. Specimen: whole blood, collected in connection with sensitization to the hapten diphenylcyclopropenone (DPC). The encoded CDR3 is CASSPLAGEGNEQFF. The DNA sequence is as follows: TGTGCCAGCAGCCCACTAGCGGGAGAGGGCAATGAGCAGTTCTTC.